Described below is a single T cell receptor beta chain sequence and its context. Its antigen is not known. These data come from a study of CD8 T cells in Susac syndrome. Notes on the study in general: Susac-specific public clones were found in total CD8+ and CD8+ TEMRA repertoires, numbering 15 to 20 and five, respectively.

Germline V gives CDR1 GTSNPN, CDR2 SVGIG (reference sequence). With 1 base removed from V and 6 bases from J, the gap between germline ends came to 6 bases. The CDR3 contains 12 residues. Random hexamers were used to reverse transcribe the RNA input (roughly 0.5 to 1 ug). Amplification of TCR beta CDR3 across 54 Vbeta and 13 Jbeta was performed with immunoSEQ multiplex PCR. TCRdb called the immunoSEQ multiplex PCR reads again in MiXCR, with one record for every CDR3 protein. The sample records approximately 190,000 distinct CDR3 sequences, approximately 95% being singletons. The chain is built from TRBV30 and TRBJ2-2; D remains ambiguous. The source material was CD8+ T cells from PBMCs. This receptor was identified in a human donor with Susac syndrome. The CDR3 here is CAWSETAGELFF. The CDR3 region has the DNA TGTGCCTGGAGTGAAACGGCCGGGGAGCTGTTTTTT.